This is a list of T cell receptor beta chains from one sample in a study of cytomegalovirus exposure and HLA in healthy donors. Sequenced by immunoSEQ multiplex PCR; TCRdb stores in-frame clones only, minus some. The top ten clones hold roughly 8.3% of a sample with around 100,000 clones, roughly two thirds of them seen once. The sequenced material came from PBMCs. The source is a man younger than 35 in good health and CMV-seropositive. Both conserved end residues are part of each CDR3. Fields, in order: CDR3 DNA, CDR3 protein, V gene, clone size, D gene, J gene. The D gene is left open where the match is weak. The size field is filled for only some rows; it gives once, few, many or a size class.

CDR3 DNA: TGTGCCAGCAGCATGACACCAACCGGGGAGCTGTTTTTT
CDR3 protein: CASSMTPTGELFF
V gene: TRBV5-5
clone size: .
D gene: .
J gene: TRBJ2-2

CDR3 DNA: TGTGCCAGCTCACCCGGACAGAGGAACACTGAAGCTTTCTTT
CDR3 protein: CASSPGQRNTEAFF
V gene: TRBV18
clone size: .
D gene: .
J gene: TRBJ1-1

CDR3 DNA: TGTGCCAGCGGAGAATCCGGGACAAACACAGATACGCAGTATTTT
CDR3 protein: CASGESGTNTDTQYF
V gene: TRBV2
clone size: .
D gene: .
J gene: TRBJ2-3

CDR3 DNA: TGTGCCAGCAGTGAACGAGGGCTCGTCGGCACAGATACGCAGTATTTT
CDR3 protein: CASSERGLVGTDTQYF
V gene: TRBV6-1
clone size: few
D gene: .
J gene: TRBJ2-3

CDR3 DNA: TGCGCCAGCAGCTTGAATCAGGGGGCGCGCGAAAAACTGTTTTTT
CDR3 protein: CASSLNQGAREKLFF
V gene: TRBV5-1
clone size: once
D gene: TRBD1
J gene: TRBJ1-4

CDR3 DNA: TGTGCCAGCAGTGGTGGGACTAGCGGGGTCTACGAGCAGTACTTC
CDR3 protein: CASSGGTSGVYEQYF
V gene: TRBV2
clone size: .
D gene: TRBD2
J gene: TRBJ2-7

CDR3 DNA: TGTGCCAGCAGCCTAACCTACTCCGACAGGGTTTCTCAGCCCCAGCATTTT
CDR3 protein: CASSLTYSDRVSQPQHF
V gene: TRBV5-5
clone size: once
D gene: TRBD1
J gene: TRBJ1-5

CDR3 DNA: TGTGCCAGCAGCCCACAAGGCTCGGGGTTTAGCACCGGGGAGCTGTTTTTT
CDR3 protein: CASSPQGSGFSTGELFF
V gene: TRBV7-9
clone size: .
D gene: .
J gene: TRBJ2-2

CDR3 DNA: TGTGCCAGCTCAGCGGGACAGGGGTCCACTGAAGCTTTCTTT
CDR3 protein: CASSAGQGSTEAFF
V gene: TRBV18
clone size: .
D gene: TRBD1
J gene: TRBJ1-1

CDR3 DNA: TGCGCCAGCAGCTTGGCTTTCGGGGAGGGGGCCAACGTCCTGACTTTC
CDR3 protein: CASSLAFGEGANVLTF
V gene: TRBV5-1
clone size: .
D gene: .
J gene: TRBJ2-6

CDR3 DNA: TGTGCCAGTACCAGGGTTGAATCCGGGGAGCTGTTTTTT
CDR3 protein: CASTRVESGELFF
V gene: TRBV19
clone size: .
D gene: .
J gene: TRBJ2-2

CDR3 DNA: TGCAGCGCTAAATCCCCCACTAGCGGGTTAACAGATACGCAGTATTTT
CDR3 protein: CSAKSPTSGLTDTQYF
V gene: TRBV29-1
clone size: .
D gene: TRBD2
J gene: TRBJ2-3

CDR3 DNA: TGTGCCAGCAGGGGGGCGGGGGGCCAAGAGACCCAGTACTTC
CDR3 protein: CASRGAGGQETQYF
V gene: TRBV4-2
clone size: few
D gene: TRBD2
J gene: TRBJ2-5

CDR3 DNA: TGTGCCAGCTCACCGGACGGGGACAGTAAAGGCTACACCTTC
CDR3 protein: CASSPDGDSKGYTF
V gene: TRBV18
clone size: once
D gene: TRBD1
J gene: TRBJ1-2

CDR3 DNA: TGTGCCAGCAGTAAGGGGACTCTGGGCGTCACTGAAGCTTTCTTT
CDR3 protein: CASSKGTLGVTEAFF
V gene: TRBV27
clone size: .
D gene: .
J gene: TRBJ1-1

CDR3 DNA: TGTGCCAGTAGTACTCCCGACAGGGCTTGTGGCTACACCTTC
CDR3 protein: CASSTPDRACGYTF
V gene: TRBV19
clone size: .
D gene: TRBD1
J gene: TRBJ1-2

CDR3 DNA: TGTGCCAGCAGCTTAGGTGCCGGGTTCTACACCGGGGAGCTGTTTTTT
CDR3 protein: CASSLGAGFYTGELFF
V gene: TRBV7-9
clone size: .
D gene: .
J gene: TRBJ2-2

CDR3 DNA: TGCAGCGTTCAAGGGGACAGTCAAAACACAGATACGCAGTATTTT
CDR3 protein: CSVQGDSQNTDTQYF
V gene: TRBV29-1
clone size: .
D gene: TRBD1
J gene: TRBJ2-3

CDR3 DNA: TGTGCCAGCAGTCCGCAGGTCTATGGGGAGCTGTTTTTT
CDR3 protein: CASSPQVYGELFF
V gene: TRBV27
clone size: .
D gene: .
J gene: TRBJ2-2

CDR3 DNA: TGTGCCAGCAGTGACAGATACCTACAGACCGCTGAAGCTTTCTTT
CDR3 protein: CASSDRYLQTAEAFF
V gene: TRBV6-4
clone size: .
D gene: .
J gene: TRBJ1-1

CDR3 DNA: TGTGCCAGCGAACAGCTGAACACTGAGGCTTTCTTT
CDR3 protein: CASEQLNTEAFF
V gene: TRBV2
clone size: .
D gene: .
J gene: TRBJ1-1

CDR3 DNA: TGTGCCAACAGCCCCGACGGGAGCTCCTATAATTCACCCCTCCACTTT
CDR3 protein: CANSPDGSSYNSPLHF
V gene: TRBV5-6
clone size: .
D gene: .
J gene: TRBJ1-6

CDR3 DNA: TGTGCCAGCAGTGAAACAGGGAAGGGCGAAAAACTGTTTTTT
CDR3 protein: CASSETGKGEKLFF
V gene: TRBV28
clone size: .
D gene: .
J gene: TRBJ1-4

CDR3 DNA: TGCGCCAGCAGCTTTGTGGGGGGGAGGACAAATGAGCAGTTCTTC
CDR3 protein: CASSFVGGRTNEQFF
V gene: TRBV4-1
clone size: .
D gene: TRBD2
J gene: TRBJ2-1

CDR3 DNA: TGTGCCAGTAGTATCGGACAGGGAGGCAATTCACCCCTCCACTTT
CDR3 protein: CASSIGQGGNSPLHF
V gene: TRBV19
clone size: .
D gene: TRBD1
J gene: TRBJ1-6

CDR3 DNA: TGTGCCAGCAGCTTAGAGGCGCGATCGGGGGGGTTGAATGAGCAGTTCTTC
CDR3 protein: CASSLEARSGGLNEQFF
V gene: TRBV7-2
clone size: .
D gene: TRBD2
J gene: TRBJ2-1

CDR3 DNA: TGTGCCAGCATTAGGGGACAGGGGAACTATGGCTACACCTTC
CDR3 protein: CASIRGQGNYGYTF
V gene: TRBV2
clone size: .
D gene: TRBD1
J gene: TRBJ1-2

CDR3 DNA: TGTGCCAGCAGCTTAGGGACAGGGGTATACAATGAGCAGTTCTTC
CDR3 protein: CASSLGTGVYNEQFF
V gene: TRBV11-2
clone size: once
D gene: TRBD1
J gene: TRBJ2-1

CDR3 DNA: TGTGCCAGCAGTCTAGGCAGGCGGGCCCAGCAAGAGACCCAGTACTTC
CDR3 protein: CASSLGRRAQQETQYF
V gene: TRBV28
clone size: .
D gene: .
J gene: TRBJ2-5